This entry lists 20 T cell receptor beta chains sequenced from one sample in a study of blood T cell repertoires in COVID-19. The method was immunoSEQ multiplex PCR; TCRdb's version includes in-frame clones alone and lacks a portion of them. Among over 30,000 clones listed, approximately 71% were seen once. Sequenced sample: peripheral blood. The source of these receptors is a man aged 80 or over with active or convalescent COVID-19.

The rearrangement uses TRBV7-6 and TRBJ2-1; D remains ambiguous. The V end lost 1 base, the J end lost 6 bases, and 7 bases lay between the germline ends. The CDR3 has 13 amino acids. Germline V gene lookup returns CDR1 SGHVS and CDR2 FNYEAQ. The CDR3, as DNA: TGTGCCAGCAGCTTAGTAACGGTCAATGAGCAGTTCTTC. This encodes CASSLVTVNEQFF.

The chain is built from TRBV20-1 and TRBJ1-6, with TRBD1 identical over 7 bases. The junction had 8 bases not matched to a gene; V was cut back by 3 bases and J by 0 bases. The CDR3 covers 17 residues. Germline CDR1 DFQATT, CDR2 SNEGSKA (reference sequence). The CDR3 region is CSASRQGGGSYNSPLHF. The CDR3 DNA follows: TGCAGTGCTAGTCGCCAGGGGGGTGGCTCCTATAATTCACCCCTCCACTTT.

The chain employs TRBV10-3 and TRBJ2-3, with 11 bases identical to TRBD1. From germline, CDR1 is ENHRY and CDR2 SYGVKD. V lost 7 bases, J lost 6 bases, and 9 bases stayed unmatched. The CDR3 has 15 residues. The CDR3 here is CAIMTDRGLSDTQYF. The CDR3 DNA is TGTGCCATCATGACGGACAGGGGGCTATCCGATACGCAGTATTTT.

The gene calls are TRBV2 and TRBJ2-5, with no clear D. The V end was cut by 4 bases, the J end by 4 bases, with 16 bases between. Germline CDR1 and CDR2: SNHLY and FYNNEI. This CDR3 spans 15 amino acids. CDR3 nucleotides: TGTGCCAGCAGTGCAGACTCGATCCCCGGAGAGACCCAGTACTTC. This sequence encodes CASSADSIPGETQYF.

V is TRBV28 and J is TRBJ1-5; D is unresolved. The CDR3 consists of 14 residues. CDR1 and CDR2 (germline): MDHEN, SYDVKM. V lost 8 bases and J lost 4, with 15 bases in between. The CDR3 loop reads CASHTSWRNQPQHF. CDR3 sequence (DNA): TGTGCCAGCCATACCTCGTGGAGAAATCAGCCCCAGCATTTT.

This clone was seen more than once but under ten times. The V and J genes are TRBV5-4 and TRBJ2-1; TRBD1 agrees at 10 bases. Germline CDR1 reads SGHNT; CDR2 reads YYREEE (reference sequence). J was trimmed by 7 bases and V by 7 bases; bases with no gene match: 8. This CDR3 is 14 amino acids long. CDR3 in amino acids: CASVGGQGWNEQFF. The DNA of the CDR3 is TGTGCCAGCGTGGGGGGACAGGGGTGGAATGAGCAGTTCTTC. The complete variable domain, with remaining parts taken from reference TRBV5-4 and TRBJ2-1, reads ETGVTQSPTHLIKTRGQQVTLRCSSQSGHNTVSWYQQALGQGPQFIFQYYREEENGRGNFPPRFSGLQFPNYSSELNVNALELDDSALYLCASVGGQGWNEQFFGPGTRLTVL.

V is TRBV29-1 and J is TRBJ2-5, with 13 bases fitting TRBD2. The junction had 1 base not matched to a gene; V was cut back by 1 base and J by 5 bases. The CDR3 runs 14 residues. Germline CDR1 reads SQVTM; CDR2 reads ANQGSEA. The CDR3 reads CSVEGTSGSETQYF. CDR3 bases: TGCAGCGTTGAAGGGACTAGCGGGAGTGAGACCCAGTACTTC.

The chain has TRBV7-9 and TRBJ2-2, with 7 bases lining up with TRBD1. The CDR3 contains 14 residues. Germline V gene sequence: CDR1 SEHNR, CDR2 FQNEAQ (reference sequence). After removal of 3 bases from V and 3 bases from J, the junction contained 1 base not matched to a gene. CDR3 nucleotide sequence: TGTGCCAGCAGCTTGGGACAGCACACCGGGGAGCTGTTTTTT. Translating gives CASSLGQHTGELFF.

The chain employs TRBV5-4 and TRBJ2-7; 10 positions agree with TRBD2. Trimming at V came to 4 bases and at J to 6 bases, leaving 13 bases not matched to a gene. This CDR3 is 16 amino acids long. CDR1 and CDR2 (germline): SGHNT, YYREEE (reference sequence). The CDR3 DNA reads TGTGCCAGCAGCAATCGCCGACTAGCGGGTTTATCCGAGCAGTACTTC. This codes for CASSNRRLAGLSEQYF.

The chain links TRBV5-8 to TRBJ1-5; TRBD1 matches at 8 bases. CDR1 is SGHTS, CDR2 YDEGEE, per germline. V shed 4 bases, J shed 2 bases, and the junction held 5 bases outside the gene matches. The CDR3 sequence is 15 residues long. Here the CDR3 DNA reads TGTGCCAGCAGCCGGGTGACAGGGGGCAATCAGCCCCAGCATTTT. Translating it yields CASSRVTGGNQPQHF.

The chain is built from TRBV20-1 and TRBJ1-2; possible D gene TRBD1, 5 bases. V lost 1 base to trimming and J lost 7 bases, with 7 bases between them. Germline V lookup: CDR1 DFQATT, CDR2 SNEGSKA (reference sequence). The CDR3 loop spans 11 amino acids. The CDR3 sequence: CSARGQSGYTF. The CDR3 nucleotides are TGCAGTGCTAGAGGACAGTCTGGCTACACCTTC.

The chain uses TRBV11-2 and TRBJ2-1, with a possible D match to TRBD2 (7 bases). The CDR3 sequence is 16 residues long. Trimming removed 5 bases at V and 10 bases at J, with 24 bases between. Looked up from germline, CDR1 is SGHAT and CDR2 is FQNNGV. The CDR3 here is CASSDAAGAGVDEQFF. Here the CDR3 DNA reads TGTGCCAGCAGCGACGCCGCAGGGGCGGGAGTTGACGAGCAGTTCTTC.

The V and J genes are TRBV4-1 and TRBJ2-1; D perhaps matches TRBD1 (5 bases). V lost 0 bases, J lost 6 bases, and 12 bases lay in between. CDR1 is MGHRA and CDR2 is YSYEKL in the germline V gene. The CDR3 loop spans 15 amino acids. CDR3 sequence: CASSQDQSGINEQFF. Here the CDR3 DNA reads TGCGCCAGCAGCCAAGATCAATCAGGGATCAATGAGCAGTTCTTC.

The V call is TRBV28, the J call TRBJ2-4; D ambiguous. Germline values: CDR1 MDHEN, CDR2 SYDVKM. V was shortened by 4 bases and J by 10 bases, with 23 bases between the two germline ends. The CDR3 extends over 16 amino acids. CDR3 sequence reads: CASSYAQASFLGIQYF. The CDR3 nucleotides read TGTGCCAGCAGTTACGCTCAGGCCTCATTTCTCGGTATTCAGTACTTC. Full variable domain (missing parts from reference TRBV28 and TRBJ2-4): DVKVTQSSRYLVKRTGEKVFLECVQDMDHENMFWYRQDPGLGLRLIYFSYDVKMKEKGDIPEGYSVSREKKERFSLILESASTNQTSMYLCASSYAQASFLGIQYFGAGTRLSVL.

This chain connects TRBV7-9 to TRBJ2-4; D not certain. CDR3 length: 13 amino acids. Germline V gives CDR1 SEHNR, CDR2 FQNEAQ (reference sequence). The V and J ends lost 0 bases and 9 bases respectively, with 9 bases between them. The CDR3 here is CASSLAPEPIQYF. The CDR3, as DNA: TGTGCCAGCAGCTTAGCCCCGGAGCCCATTCAGTACTTC.

This clone was detected a few times. This chain connects TRBV15 to TRBJ2-2; 13 nucleotides agree with TRBD2. Germline-derived CDR1 and CDR2 are LNHNV and YYDKDF (reference sequence). The J segment lost 6 bases and the V segment lost 1 base, leaving 8 bases of the junction unmatched. The CDR3 consists of 18 residues. CDR3 protein: CATSRVRGTSGMSGELFF. CDR3 nucleotides: TGTGCCACCAGCAGAGTTAGAGGGACTAGCGGGATGTCCGGGGAGCTGTTTTTT.

This chain connects TRBV7-2 to TRBJ2-2; 15 positions agree with TRBD2. This CDR3 has 16 residues. CDR1 is SGHTA, CDR2 FQGNSA, per germline. V lost 4 bases to trimming and J lost 6 bases; unmatched junction nucleotides: 3. CDR3 DNA: TGTGCCAGCAGCTCCGGACTAGCGGGAGGGGCCGGGGAGCTGTTTTTT. It specifies CASSSGLAGGAGELFF.

The genes are TRBV28 and TRBJ2-5; 7 positions match TRBD2. This CDR3 is 15 amino acids long. J lost 5 bases, V lost 5 bases, and 11 bases had no gene match. Germline-derived CDR1 and CDR2 are MDHEN and SYDVKM. CDR3 loop: CASSQLRGSLETQYF. As DNA, the CDR3 is TGTGCCAGCAGTCAATTGCGGGGGTCGTTGGAGACCCAGTACTTC.

In its sample, this clone was seen once. The chain joins TRBV6-5 to TRBJ1-2, with no clear D. V was clipped by 8 bases and J by 4 bases, with 8 bases between them. Germline values: CDR1 MNHEY, CDR2 SVGAGI. This CDR3 region has 11 residues. CDR3 protein: CASLDGYGYTF. CDR3 DNA sequence: TGTGCCAGCTTAGATGGCTATGGCTACACCTTC.

In nucleotides, the CDR3 is TGCGCCAGCAGCCCCTACGCAGGGGTAGCTGGAAACACCATATATTTT. As protein: CASSPYAGVAGNTIYF. The chain is built from TRBV5-1 and TRBJ1-3; weak D call: TRBD1 (6 bases). The germline CDR1 and CDR2 sequences are SGHRS and YFSETQ. V lost 4 bases, J lost 2 bases, and 16 bases lay in between. This CDR3 has 16 residues.